This passage covers 30 T cell receptor beta chains from one sample sequenced in a study of PD-1 blockade in classical Hodgkin lymphoma. The sample's time point: cycle 4 day 1 (C4D1), after around six weeks of nivolumab. All patients experienced relapse after autologous stem cell transplantation, and brentuximab vedotin exposure was variable. Measured with immunoSEQ multiplex PCR; TCRdb has only the in-frame clones, and not every one. The table shows 15,000 to 20,000 clones, with around 80% occurring only once. The sequences come from peripheral blood mononuclear cells (PBMCs), collected before the fourth cycle of nivolumab. These receptors originate from a human donor with classical Hodgkin lymphoma.

The chain combines TRBV7-2 with TRBJ2-3; the D call may be TRBD1 or TRBD2 (5 bases each). V lost 1 base, J lost 2 bases, and 13 bases lay in between. The CDR3 is 16 residues long. Germline-derived CDR1 and CDR2 are SGHTA and FQGNSA. The CDR3 DNA follows: TGTGCCAGCAGCTTAGAGGGACCAGGTAACACAGATACGCAGTATTTT. Protein: CASSLEGPGNTDTQYF.

In this sample, this clone turned up a few times. This chain uses TRBV19 with TRBJ1-2; the match to TRBD1 covers 7 bases. Germline V lookup: CDR1 LNHDA, CDR2 SQIVND (reference sequence). This CDR3 contains 15 residues. After removal of 4 bases from V and 4 bases from J, the junction contained 9 bases not matched to a gene. CDR3 loop: CASSTPTGLGYGYTF. CDR3 nucleotides: TGTGCCAGTAGTACACCGACAGGGCTCGGCTATGGCTACACCTTC.

The rearrangement uses TRBV6-6 and TRBJ2-1, with a tentative D call TRBD1 (5 bases). The CDR3 sequence is 14 residues long. Germline CDR1 reads MNHNY; CDR2 reads SVGAGI (reference sequence). Trimming took 0 bases from V and 4 from J, leaving 7 bases between them. The CDR3 region is CASSYSDRYNEQFF. The CDR3 DNA reads TGTGCCAGCAGTTACTCAGACAGATACAATGAGCAGTTCTTC.

The chain recombines TRBV28 with TRBJ1-4; TRBD1 is a possible D gene (5 bases). The CDR3 contains 14 residues. Germline assignment: CDR1 MDHEN and CDR2 SYDVKM. V lost 2 bases and J 3 bases, leaving 7 bases between the germline ends. The CDR3 spells CASSLRGANEKLFF. The DNA of the CDR3 is TGTGCCAGCAGTTTAAGGGGTGCTAATGAAAAACTGTTTTTT.

Only a few counts were recorded for this clone. The chain links TRBV2 to TRBJ1-5; TRBD1 agrees at 10 bases. The CDR3 spans 14 residues. Germline values: CDR1 SNHLY, CDR2 FYNNEI. The ends lost 6 bases at V and 4 bases at J; junction bases unmatched: 3. In DNA, the CDR3 is TGTGCCAGCAGGAGGGACAGGGGTAATCAGCCCCAGCATTTT. It yields the protein CASRRDRGNQPQHF.

V usage is TRBV10-3 and J usage is TRBJ2-3; possible D gene TRBD2, 6 bases. Trimming took 4 bases from V and 1 from J, leaving 12 bases between them. The V gene's germline CDR1 is ENHRY and CDR2 SYGVKD. This CDR3 spans 15 amino acids. The CDR3 reads CAISVRDGGTDTQYF. The CDR3, as DNA: TGTGCCATCAGTGTGCGGGACGGAGGCACAGATACGCAGTATTTT.

CDR3 nucleotides: TGTGCCAGCAGTTTATCTGGGGGGTCAGGAAACACCATATATTTT. Its translation is CASSLSGGSGNTIYF. The chain uses TRBV27 and TRBJ1-3, with D possibly TRBD1 on 5 matching bases. Germline V gene data show CDR1 as MNHEY and CDR2 as SMNVEV (reference sequence). V was shortened by 0 bases and J by 4 bases, with 10 bases between the two germline ends. The CDR3 consists of 15 residues.

The DNA for the CDR3 is TGTGCCAGCAGTGAAGGGCGGTCTTCTGAAGCTTTCTTT. This gives the protein CASSEGRSSEAFF. The rearrangement links TRBV2 to TRBJ1-1; the D is unclear. Germline loops: CDR1 SNHLY, CDR2 FYNNEI. The CDR3 is made up of 13 amino acids. V was clipped by 1 base and J by 6 bases, with 9 bases between them. Complete variable domain (other parts from reference TRBV2 and TRBJ1-1): EPEVTQTPSHQVTQMGQEVILRCVPISNHLYFYWYRQILGQKVEFLVSFYNNEISEKSEIFDDQFSVERPDGSNFTLKIRSTKLEDSAMYFCASSEGRSSEAFFGQGTRLTVV.

The rearrangement joins TRBV28 to TRBJ2-7; TRBD2 might be the D (5 bases). CDR1 and CDR2 from the germline V gene are MDHEN and SYDVKM. The germline V and J ends were trimmed by 6 bases and 3 bases, with 12 bases remaining between them. The CDR3 has 13 residues. In nucleotides, the CDR3 is TGTGCCAGCAGCTTGCCTCGGGGCTACGAGCAGTACGTC. It codes for CASSLPRGYEQYV.

A remark on this clone: The limits of the CDR3 on the DNA are not certain, so only TCRdb's listed CDR3 is given. J is TRBJ2-1 and V is TRBV19. The CDR3 has 15 residues if both end residues are counted. Germline V gives CDR1 LNHDA, CDR2 SQIVND (reference sequence). The CDR3 is CASSIFGAGYNEQFF.

This clone was seen a few times. The V call is TRBV7-2, the J call TRBJ2-7, with TRBD2 as a possible D gene (5 bases). This CDR3 contains 14 residues. The ends were cut back, 5 bases at V and 2 bases at J, with 13 bases in the middle. CDR1 SGHTA and CDR2 FQGNSA come from the germline V gene. The CDR3 here is CASSRIAKTYEQYF. The DNA of the CDR3 is TGTGCCAGCAGCCGAATAGCGAAGACCTACGAGCAGTACTTC.

This chain uses TRBV21-1 with TRBJ2-7; the table's D gene call, TRBD1, was not cross checked with the DNA. TRBV21-1 is labeled a pseudogene. The CDR3 has 14 amino acids. CDR3 sequence (DNA): TGTGCCAGCAGCAAAAAACAGACGGCCTACGAGCAGTACGTC. Translating it yields CASSKKQTAYEQYV.

The chain has TRBV7-9 and TRBJ1-2; 8 bases align to TRBD1. This CDR3 contains 16 residues. Germline lookup yields CDR1 SEHNR and CDR2 FQNEAQ (reference sequence). Unmatched junction bases numbered 11, after V lost 4 bases and J lost 4 bases. DNA of the CDR3: TGTGCCAGCAGCTCGACAGGGGTAAAGTCAGGCTATGGCTACACCTTC. Translation gives CASSSTGVKSGYGYTF.

The CDR3 here is CSVVGETSTDTQYF. CDR3 nucleotides: TGCAGCGTTGTCGGCGAAACTAGCACAGATACGCAGTATTTT. The rearrangement joins TRBV29-1 to TRBJ2-3, with unresolved D. V dropped 4 bases and J dropped 0 bases, with 11 bases sitting between them. Germline-derived CDR1 and CDR2 are SQVTM and ANQGSEA. The CDR3 sequence is 14 residues long.

The chain recombines TRBV4-3 with TRBJ2-3; 11 positions agree with TRBD2. Germline values: CDR1 LGHNA, CDR2 YSLEER. This CDR3 contains 21 residues. The V segment lost 0 bases and the J segment 4 bases; nucleotides outside the gene matches: 18. The CDR3 loop is CASSQDGLGIIAGGPADTQYF. The CDR3 DNA reads TGCGCCAGCAGCCAAGATGGCCTAGGGATTATAGCGGGAGGGCCGGCAGATACGCAGTATTTT.

The chain recombines TRBV28 with TRBJ2-3; D not resolved. Germline CDR1 is MDHEN and CDR2 is SYDVKM. Trimming pared 5 bases from V and 12 bases from J, leaving 6 bases between. The CDR3 length is 9 residues. CDR3 protein: CASSPFQYF. For the CDR3, the DNA is TGTGCCAGCAGTCCGTTTCAGTATTTT. Full variable domain (missing parts from reference TRBV28 and TRBJ2-3): DVKVTQSSRYLVKRTGEKVFLECVQDMDHENMFWYRQDPGLGLRLIYFSYDVKMKEKGDIPEGYSVSREKKERFSLILESASTNQTSMYLCASSPFQYFGPGTRLTVL.

This clone has just one count. The chain uses TRBV7-8 and TRBJ2-1; no clear D gene. The germline gives CDR1 SGHVS, CDR2 FQNEAQ. The CDR3 covers 14 residues. Trimming shortened V by 0 bases and J by 7 bases, and 10 bases separated the two germline ends. The CDR3 coding sequence is TGTGCCAGCAGCTTAGCGCTTGGGCCAAATGAGCAGTTCTTC. This translates into CASSLALGPNEQFF.

V usage is TRBV2 and J usage is TRBJ2-1, with a tentative D call TRBD2 (7 bases). Per germline, CDR1 SNHLY and CDR2 FYNNEI. The V gene lost 3 bases and the J gene lost 6 bases, with 15 bases spanning the gap. The CDR3 has 15 residues. Here the CDR3 DNA reads TGTGCCAGCAGTGACGATCGGGGGGCAGTCAATGAGCAGTTCTTC. Encoded protein: CASSDDRGAVNEQFF. Using reference TRBV2 and TRBJ2-1 for the parts outside the CDR3, the full variable domain is EPEVTQTPSHQVTQMGQEVILRCVPISNHLYFYWYRQILGQKVEFLVSFYNNEISEKSEIFDDQFSVERPDGSNFTLKIRSTKLEDSAMYFCASSDDRGAVNEQFFGPGTRLTVL.

This rearrangement joins TRBV5-1 to TRBJ2-3, with D unresolved. Germline loops: CDR1 SGHRS, CDR2 YFSETQ. The V end lost 4 bases, the J end lost 5 bases, and 11 bases lay between the germline ends. CDR3 length equals 13 residues. This chain's CDR3 is CASSLDRLDTQYF. The CDR3 bases are TGCGCCAGCAGCCTGGATCGCTTAGATACGCAGTATTTT.

In this sample, this clone turned up once. The rearrangement links TRBV5-6 to TRBJ1-4; 8 bases are shared with TRBD1. The V segment lost 0 bases and the J segment 7 bases; nucleotides outside the gene matches: 5. The CDR3 extends over 15 amino acids. Germline V gene sequence: CDR1 SGHDT, CDR2 YYEEEE. The CDR3 is CASSLGTGFSEKLFF. Written as DNA, the CDR3 is TGTGCCAGCAGCTTGGGGACAGGGTTTAGTGAAAAACTGTTTTTT.

This sequence joins TRBV19 and TRBJ2-3, with a possible D match to TRBD2 (5 bases). The V and J ends lost 1 base and 5 bases respectively, with 7 bases between them. The CDR3 runs to 13 residues. Germline assignment: CDR1 LNHDA and CDR2 SQIVND (reference sequence). As DNA, the CDR3 is TGTGCCAGTAGTATAGGAGGGAAAGATACGCAGTATTTT. The encoded protein is CASSIGGKDTQYF.

The rearrangement joins TRBV6-6 to TRBJ2-2; D is uncertain. The CDR3 runs 11 residues. The V end was cut by 5 bases, the J end by 9 bases, with 7 bases between. CDR1 and CDR2 from the germline V gene are MNHNY and SVGAGI (reference sequence). The CDR3 DNA is TGTGCCAGCAGTCATTTTAGGGAGCTGTTTTTT. Protein product: CASSHFRELFF.

This clone was found once. The CDR3 nucleotides are TGTGCCAGCAGCTTACTGGCCCGGGGACAGGGACACTATGGCTACACCTTC. This translates into CASSLLARGQGHYGYTF. The chain has TRBV7-2 and TRBJ1-2; 9 nucleotides align to TRBD1. The V gene's germline CDR1 is SGHTA and CDR2 FQGNSA. J lost 3 bases, V lost 2 bases, and 10 bases had no gene match. The CDR3 has 17 amino acids.

This clone was counted a single time. The chain is built from TRBV19 and TRBJ2-1, with D hard to call. V gave up 6 bases and J gave up 5 bases, with 8 bases separating them. The CDR3 extends over 12 amino acids. Germline CDR1 reads LNHDA; CDR2 reads SQIVND (reference sequence). DNA for the CDR3: TGTGCCAGTAGCTATTTAAACAATGAGCAGTTCTTC. Encoded protein: CASSYLNNEQFF.

The J gene is TRBJ2-1, the V gene TRBV30; D is unclear. CDR3 length: 12 amino acids. Trimming stripped 5 bases from V and 1 base from J, with 6 bases between. CDR1 and CDR2 from the germline V gene are GTSNPN and SVGIG (reference sequence). The CDR3 reads CAWDESYNEQFF. The CDR3 nucleotides read TGTGCCTGGGATGAATCCTACAATGAGCAGTTCTTC.

The chain is built from TRBV4-1 and TRBJ1-5; perhaps TRBD1 as D (5 bases). The CDR3 totals 16 residues. V was pared by 1 base and J by 3 bases, with 13 bases between. Germline values: CDR1 MGHRA, CDR2 YSYEKL. This CDR3 is CASSQGFGQVNQPQHF. In nucleotides, the CDR3 is TGCGCCAGCAGCCAAGGTTTCGGACAAGTCAATCAGCCCCAGCATTTT.

The chain links TRBV19 to TRBJ1-1; tentative D call: TRBD1 (5 bases). CDR1 is LNHDA and CDR2 is SQIVND in the germline V gene (reference sequence). V lost 5 bases to trimming and J lost 7 bases, with 11 bases between them. The CDR3 spans 12 residues. CDR3 nucleotides: TGTGCCAGTAGTCCCCGACAGTTTGAAGCTTTCTTT. Translating gives CASSPRQFEAFF. Complete variable domain (other parts from reference TRBV19 and TRBJ1-1): DGGITQSPKYLFRKEGQNVTLSCEQNLNHDAMYWYRQDPGQGLRLIYYSQIVNDFQKGDIAEGYSVSREKKESFPLTVTSAQKNPTAFYLCASSPRQFEAFFGQGTRLTVV.

The chain carries TRBV11-3 and TRBJ1-1; D gene ambiguous. The CDR3 covers 13 residues. Germline V gene data show CDR1 as SGHNT and CDR2 as YENEEA. The V end lost 1 base, the J end lost 1 base, and 4 bases lay between the germline ends. The CDR3 region is CASSLGRNTEAFF. CDR3 nucleotide sequence: TGTGCCAGCAGCTTAGGGCGGAACACTGAAGCTTTCTTT.

J is TRBJ2-7 and V is TRBV28; D call uncertain. Trimming removed 6 bases from V and 0 bases from J, with 15 bases in between. The CDR3 loop spans 15 amino acids. CDR1 MDHEN and CDR2 SYDVKM come from the germline V gene. CDR3: CASRRAAVSSYEQYV. CDR3 DNA sequence: TGTGCCAGCAGAAGAGCAGCCGTCAGCTCCTACGAGCAGTACGTC.

The gene calls are TRBV19 and TRBJ2-5; 7 bases match TRBD1. Germline CDR1 is LNHDA and CDR2 is SQIVND (reference sequence). The CDR3 length is 18 residues. After removal of 3 bases from V and 4 bases from J, the junction contained 17 bases not matched to a gene. In nucleotides, the CDR3 is TGTGCCAGTAGTATCCCTCCAAGGCGACAGGGCTTCCCAGAGACCCAGTACTTC. Encoded protein: CASSIPPRRQGFPETQYF.